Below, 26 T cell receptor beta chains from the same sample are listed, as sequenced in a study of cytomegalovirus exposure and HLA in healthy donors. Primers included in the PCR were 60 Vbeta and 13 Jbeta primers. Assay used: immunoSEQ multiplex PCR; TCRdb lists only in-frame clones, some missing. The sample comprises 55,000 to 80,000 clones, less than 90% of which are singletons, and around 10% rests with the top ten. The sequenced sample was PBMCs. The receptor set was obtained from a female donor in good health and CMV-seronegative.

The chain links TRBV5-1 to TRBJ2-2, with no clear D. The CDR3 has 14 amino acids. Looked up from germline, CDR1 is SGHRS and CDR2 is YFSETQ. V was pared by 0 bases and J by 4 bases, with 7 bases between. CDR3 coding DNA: TGCGCCAGCAGCTTGGGGGCTGGCACCGGGGAGCTGTTTTTT. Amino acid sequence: CASSLGAGTGELFF.

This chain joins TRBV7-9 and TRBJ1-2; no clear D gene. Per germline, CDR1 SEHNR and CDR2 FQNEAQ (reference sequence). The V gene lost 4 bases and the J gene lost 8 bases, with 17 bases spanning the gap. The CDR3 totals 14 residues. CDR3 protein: CASSSDEGQSGYTF. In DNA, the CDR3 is TGTGCCAGCAGCTCCGATGAGGGCCAGTCAGGCTACACCTTC.

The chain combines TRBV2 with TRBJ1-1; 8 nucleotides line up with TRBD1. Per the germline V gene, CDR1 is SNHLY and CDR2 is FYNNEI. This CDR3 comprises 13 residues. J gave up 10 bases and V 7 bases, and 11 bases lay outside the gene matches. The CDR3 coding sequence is TGTGCCAGCAACCCCAGGGGGCTCTTAGGAGCTTTCTTT. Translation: CASNPRGLLGAFF.

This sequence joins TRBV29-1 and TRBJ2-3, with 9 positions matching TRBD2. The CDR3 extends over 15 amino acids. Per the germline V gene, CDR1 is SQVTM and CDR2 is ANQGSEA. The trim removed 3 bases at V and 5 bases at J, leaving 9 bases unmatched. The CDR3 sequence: CSVEGAGGPVDTQYF. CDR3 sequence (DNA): TGCAGCGTTGAGGGTGCGGGGGGGCCGGTAGATACGCAGTATTTT.

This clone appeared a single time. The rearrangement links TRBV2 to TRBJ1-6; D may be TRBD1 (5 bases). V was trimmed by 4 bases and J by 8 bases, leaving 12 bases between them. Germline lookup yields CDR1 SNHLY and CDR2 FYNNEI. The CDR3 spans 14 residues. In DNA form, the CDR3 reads TGTGCCAGCAGTGGGCAGACAGCAGATTCACCCCTCCACTTT. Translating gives CASSGQTADSPLHF.

CDR3 in amino acids: CASSVWAENEKLFF. CDR3 DNA sequence: TGTGCCAGCAGCGTATGGGCAGAAAATGAAAAACTGTTTTTT. The V call is TRBV9, the J call TRBJ1-4; D unclear. V lost 1 base to trimming and J lost 5 bases, with 9 bases between them. Germline V gene sequence: CDR1 SGDLS, CDR2 YYNGEE. CDR3 size: 14 residues.

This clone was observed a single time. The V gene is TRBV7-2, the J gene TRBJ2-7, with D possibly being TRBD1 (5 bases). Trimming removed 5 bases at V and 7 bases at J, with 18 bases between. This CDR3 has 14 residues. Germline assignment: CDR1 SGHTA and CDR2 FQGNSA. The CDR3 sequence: CASSLSQGLGEQYF. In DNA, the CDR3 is TGTGCCAGCAGCCTTAGCCAGGGTCTAGGTGAGCAGTACTTC.

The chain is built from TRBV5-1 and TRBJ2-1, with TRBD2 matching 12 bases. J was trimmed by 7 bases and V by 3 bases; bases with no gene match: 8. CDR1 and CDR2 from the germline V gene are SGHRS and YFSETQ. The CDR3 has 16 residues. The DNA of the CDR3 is TGCGCCAGCAGCTCTCCCGGACTAGCGGGGTCGAATGAGCAGTTCTTC. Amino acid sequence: CASSSPGLAGSNEQFF.

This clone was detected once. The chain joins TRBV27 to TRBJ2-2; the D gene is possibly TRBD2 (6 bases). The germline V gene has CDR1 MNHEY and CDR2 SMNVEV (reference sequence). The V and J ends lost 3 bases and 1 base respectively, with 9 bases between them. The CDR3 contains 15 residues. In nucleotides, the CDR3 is TGTGCCAGCAGTTTTCGGAGGGAGAACACCGGGGAGCTGTTTTTT. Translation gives CASSFRRENTGELFF.

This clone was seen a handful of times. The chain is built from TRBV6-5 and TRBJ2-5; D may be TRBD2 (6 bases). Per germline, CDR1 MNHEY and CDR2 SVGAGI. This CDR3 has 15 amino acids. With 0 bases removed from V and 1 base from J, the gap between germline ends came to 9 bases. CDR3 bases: TGTGCCAGCAGTTACTCGCGGGACGGCCAAGAGACCCAGTACTTC. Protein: CASSYSRDGQETQYF.

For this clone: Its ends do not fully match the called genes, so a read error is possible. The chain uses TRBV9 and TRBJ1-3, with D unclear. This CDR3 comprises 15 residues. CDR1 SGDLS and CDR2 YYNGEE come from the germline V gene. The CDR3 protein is CASNVTGNSGNTIYF. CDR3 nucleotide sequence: TGTGCCAGCAACGTAACTGGTAACTCTGGAAACACCATATATTTT.

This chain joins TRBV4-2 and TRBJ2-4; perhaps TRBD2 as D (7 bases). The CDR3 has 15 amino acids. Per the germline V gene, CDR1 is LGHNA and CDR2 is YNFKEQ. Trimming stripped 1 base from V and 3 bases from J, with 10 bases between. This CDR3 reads CASSQVGGGKNIQYF. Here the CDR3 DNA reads TGTGCCAGCAGCCAAGTGGGAGGGGGCAAAAACATTCAGTACTTC.

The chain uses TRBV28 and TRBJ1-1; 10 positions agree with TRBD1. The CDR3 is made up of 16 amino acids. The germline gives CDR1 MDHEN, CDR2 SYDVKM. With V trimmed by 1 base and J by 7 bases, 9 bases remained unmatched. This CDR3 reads CASSLFKTTGGLEAFF. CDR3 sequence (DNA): TGTGCCAGCAGTTTATTCAAAACGACAGGGGGCCTTGAAGCTTTCTTT.

CDR3 nucleotides: TGTGCCAGCAGCCCCTGGCGGGAGGGGCAAGAGACCCAGTACTTC. It specifies CASSPWREGQETQYF. The chain joins TRBV6-1 to TRBJ2-5; 9 bases are shared with TRBD2. This CDR3 region has 15 residues. J gave up 2 bases and V 6 bases, and 7 bases lay outside the gene matches. Per the germline V gene, CDR1 is MNHNS and CDR2 is SASEGT.

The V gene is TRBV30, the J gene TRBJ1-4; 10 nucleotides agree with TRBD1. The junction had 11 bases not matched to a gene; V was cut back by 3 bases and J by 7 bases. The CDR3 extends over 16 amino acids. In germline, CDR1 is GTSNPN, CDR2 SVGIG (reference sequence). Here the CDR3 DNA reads TGTGCCTGGAGCCCCAGGACAGGGGGAACGAGTGAAAAACTGTTTTTT. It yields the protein CAWSPRTGGTSEKLFF. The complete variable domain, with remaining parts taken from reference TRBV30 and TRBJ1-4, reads SQTIHQWPATLVQPVGSPLSLECTVEGTSNPNLYWYRQAAGRGLQLLFYSVGIGQISSEVPQNLSASRPQDRQFILSSKKLLLSDSGFYLCAWSPRTGGTSEKLFFGSGTQLSVL.

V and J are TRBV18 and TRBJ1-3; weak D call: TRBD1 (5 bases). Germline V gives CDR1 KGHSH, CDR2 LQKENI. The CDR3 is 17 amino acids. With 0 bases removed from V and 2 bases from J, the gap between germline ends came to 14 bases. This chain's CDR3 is CASSPPGTRATGNTIYF. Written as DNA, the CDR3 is TGTGCCAGCTCACCACCGGGAACCAGGGCTACTGGAAACACCATATATTTT.

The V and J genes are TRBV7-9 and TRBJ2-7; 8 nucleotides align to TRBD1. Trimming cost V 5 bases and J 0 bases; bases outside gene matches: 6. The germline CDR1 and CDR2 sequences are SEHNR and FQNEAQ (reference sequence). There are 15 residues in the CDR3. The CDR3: CASSPGQGFSYEQYF. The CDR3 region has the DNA TGTGCCAGCAGCCCAGGACAGGGCTTCTCCTACGAGCAGTACTTC.

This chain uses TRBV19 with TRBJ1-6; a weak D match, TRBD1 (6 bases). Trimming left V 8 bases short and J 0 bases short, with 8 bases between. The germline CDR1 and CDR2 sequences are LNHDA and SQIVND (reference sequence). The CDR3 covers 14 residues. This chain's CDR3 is CASGQSSYNSPLHF. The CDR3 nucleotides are TGTGCCAGTGGACAGAGCTCCTATAATTCACCCCTCCACTTT. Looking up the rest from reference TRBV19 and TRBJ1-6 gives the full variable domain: DGGITQSPKYLFRKEGQNVTLSCEQNLNHDAMYWYRQDPGQGLRLIYYSQIVNDFQKGDIAEGYSVSREKKESFPLTVTSAQKNPTAFYLCASGQSSYNSPLHFGNGTRLTVT.

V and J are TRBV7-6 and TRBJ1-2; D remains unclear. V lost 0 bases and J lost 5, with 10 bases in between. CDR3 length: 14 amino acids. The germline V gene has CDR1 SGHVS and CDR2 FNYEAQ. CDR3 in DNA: TGTGCCAGCAGCTTAGCGCCGTCGGGGTATGGCTACACCTTC. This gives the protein CASSLAPSGYGYTF.

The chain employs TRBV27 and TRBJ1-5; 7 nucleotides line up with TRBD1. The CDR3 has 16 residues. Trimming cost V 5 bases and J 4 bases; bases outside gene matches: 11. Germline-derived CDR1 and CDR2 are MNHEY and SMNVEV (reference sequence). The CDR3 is CASSQSDRVGNQPQHF. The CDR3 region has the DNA TGTGCCAGCAGTCAATCTGACAGGGTGGGTAATCAGCCCCAGCATTTT.

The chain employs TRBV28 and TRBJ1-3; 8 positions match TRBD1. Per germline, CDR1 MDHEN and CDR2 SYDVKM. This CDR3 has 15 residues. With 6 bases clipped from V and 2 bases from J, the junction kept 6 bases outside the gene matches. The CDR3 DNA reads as TGTGCCAGCAGCCCGGGACAGGTTACTGGAAACACCATATATTTT. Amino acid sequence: CASSPGQVTGNTIYF.

CDR3 residues: CARSLRGTGGLAGEFQYF. CDR3 DNA sequence: TGTGCCAGAAGCTTGAGGGGGACAGGGGGACTAGCGGGAGAGTTCCAGTACTTC. This chain connects TRBV5-3 to TRBJ2-7; the match to TRBD2 covers 14 bases. TRBV5-3 is reported as an ORF; its role is uncertain. The ends lost 1 base at V and 10 bases at J; junction bases unmatched: 16. This CDR3 is built from 18 residues.

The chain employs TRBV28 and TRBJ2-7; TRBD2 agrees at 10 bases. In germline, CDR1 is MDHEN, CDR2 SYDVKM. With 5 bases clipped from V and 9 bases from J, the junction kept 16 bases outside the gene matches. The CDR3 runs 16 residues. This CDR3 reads CASSSHPTGTSVAQYF. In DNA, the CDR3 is TGTGCCAGCAGTAGTCACCCAACCGGGACTAGCGTCGCGCAGTACTTC.

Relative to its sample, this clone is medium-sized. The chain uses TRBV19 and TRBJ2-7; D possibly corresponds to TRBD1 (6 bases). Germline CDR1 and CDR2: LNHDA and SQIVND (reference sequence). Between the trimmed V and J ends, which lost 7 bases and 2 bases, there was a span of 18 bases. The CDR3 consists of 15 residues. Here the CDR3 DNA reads TGTGCCAGTAAAAAGTTGTCGACAGGCCCCTACGAGCAGTACTTC. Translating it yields CASKKLSTGPYEQYF. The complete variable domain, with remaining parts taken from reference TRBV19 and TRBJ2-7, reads DGGITQSPKYLFRKEGQNVTLSCEQNLNHDAMYWYRQDPGQGLRLIYYSQIVNDFQKGDIAEGYSVSREKKESFPLTVTSAQKNPTAFYLCASKKLSTGPYEQYFGPGTRLTVT.

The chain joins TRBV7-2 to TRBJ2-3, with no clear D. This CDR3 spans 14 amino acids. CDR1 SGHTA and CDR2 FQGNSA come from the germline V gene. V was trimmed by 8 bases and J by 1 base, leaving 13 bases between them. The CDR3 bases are TGTGCCAGCGGCCGGGTCTTAGGCACAGATACGCAGTATTTT. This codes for CASGRVLGTDTQYF.

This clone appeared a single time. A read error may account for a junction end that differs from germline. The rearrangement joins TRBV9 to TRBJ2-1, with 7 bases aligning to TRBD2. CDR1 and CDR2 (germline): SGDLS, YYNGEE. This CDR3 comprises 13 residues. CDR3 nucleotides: TGTGCCACCAGCCCGACTAGCTCGAATGAGCAGTTCTTC. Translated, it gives CATSPTSSNEQFF.